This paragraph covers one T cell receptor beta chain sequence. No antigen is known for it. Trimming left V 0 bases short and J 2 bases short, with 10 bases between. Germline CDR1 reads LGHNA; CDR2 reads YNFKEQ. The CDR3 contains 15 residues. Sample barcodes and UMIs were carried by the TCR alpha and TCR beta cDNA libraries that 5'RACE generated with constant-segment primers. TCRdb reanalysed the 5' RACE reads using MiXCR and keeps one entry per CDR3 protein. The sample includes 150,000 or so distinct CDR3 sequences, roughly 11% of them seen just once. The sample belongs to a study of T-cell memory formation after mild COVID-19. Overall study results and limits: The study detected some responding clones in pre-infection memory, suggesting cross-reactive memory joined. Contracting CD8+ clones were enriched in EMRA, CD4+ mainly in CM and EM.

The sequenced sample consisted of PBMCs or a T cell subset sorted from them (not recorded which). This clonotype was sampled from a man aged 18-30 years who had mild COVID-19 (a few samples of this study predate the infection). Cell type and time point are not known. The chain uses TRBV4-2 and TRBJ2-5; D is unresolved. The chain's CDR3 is CASSQDRGKQETQYF. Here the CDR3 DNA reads TGTGCCAGCAGCCAAGATCGAGGTAAACAAGAGACCCAGTACTTC.